Shown below are 20 T cell receptor beta chains from a single sample sequenced in a study of T cells after posttransplantation cyclophosphamide. Sequencing was performed with immunoSEQ multiplex PCR; in TCRdb, only in-frame clones are kept and a portion is missing. The table shows around 4,000 clones, with about 59% occurring only once. What was sequenced was memory CD8+ T cells sorted from blood. The receptors here all came from a man aged 25-40 years in good health and a related stem cell transplant donor.

The chain uses TRBV5-1 and TRBJ2-3, with 9 positions matching TRBD1. Germline loops: CDR1 SGHRS, CDR2 YFSETQ. The CDR3 sequence is 16 residues long. V lost 1 base to trimming and J lost 5 bases; unmatched junction nucleotides: 8. CDR3 region: CASSLSRRTGEDTQYF. The CDR3 DNA reads as TGCGCCAGCAGCTTGAGTAGGAGGACAGGGGAAGATACGCAGTATTTT.

J is TRBJ1-1 and V is TRBV6-5; D may be TRBD1 (5 bases). This CDR3 spans 15 amino acids. V dropped 0 bases and J dropped 4 bases, with 12 bases sitting between them. Germline V gene lookup returns CDR1 MNHEY and CDR2 SVGAGI. For the CDR3, the DNA is TGTGCCAGCAGTTACTCGATAGGGGAGGGCACTGAAGCTTTCTTT. This gives the protein CASSYSIGEGTEAFF.

The CDR3 spells CASSTTRGGNYGYTF. The CDR3 coding sequence is TGTGCCAGCAGTACCACCCGCGGGGGGAACTATGGCTACACCTTC. The chain is built from TRBV28 and TRBJ1-2, with a possible D match to TRBD1 (5 bases). CDR1 and CDR2 from the germline V gene are MDHEN and SYDVKM. The CDR3 spans 15 residues. Trimming removed 5 bases at V and 2 bases at J, with 15 bases between.

This chain uses TRBV9 with TRBJ2-7; D might be TRBD2 (5 bases). The CDR3 extends over 14 amino acids. V lost 5 bases, J lost 7 bases, and 19 bases lay in between. Germline V lookup: CDR1 SGDLS, CDR2 YYNGEE. The CDR3 sequence: CASSSFTGTGEQYF. The DNA for the CDR3 is TGTGCCAGCAGTTCCTTCACCGGTACGGGAGAGCAGTACTTC. The entire variable domain, with the rest obtained from reference TRBV9 and TRBJ2-7, is as follows: DSGVTQTPKHLITATGQRVTLRCSPRSGDLSVYWYQQSLDQGLQFLIQYYNGEERAKGNILERFSAQQFPDLHSELNLSSLELGDSALYFCASSSFTGTGEQYFGPGTRLTVT.

The chain combines TRBV27 with TRBJ2-7; 13 bases line up with TRBD2. Per germline, CDR1 MNHEY and CDR2 SMNVEV (reference sequence). The V gene end was trimmed by 4 bases and the J gene end by 3 bases; junction bases not matched to a gene: 6. The CDR3 consists of 16 residues. In DNA form, the CDR3 reads TGTGCCAGCAGTTACGCAGGGACTAGCGGGGACTACGAGCAGTACTTC. Protein sequence: CASSYAGTSGDYEQYF.

This clone has only a few counts. The same CDR3 arises from other DNA sequences in this sample as well. V gene TRBV28 combines with J gene TRBJ2-3; D gene uncertain. The CDR3 consists of 14 residues. Germline CDR1 MDHEN, CDR2 SYDVKM. V dropped 3 bases and J dropped 1 base, with 8 bases sitting between them. The chain's CDR3 is CASSFVAGTDTQYF. The CDR3 DNA reads TGTGCCAGCAGTTTTGTGGCTGGCACAGATACGCAGTATTTT.

Of note for this clone: An end of the junction differs from the germline gene, which may be a read error. The chain combines TRBV19 with TRBJ2-7; D is ambiguous. This CDR3 comprises 14 residues. Germline CDR1 and CDR2: LNHDA and SQIVND (reference sequence). For the CDR3, the DNA is TGTGCCAGTAGTATACCGTCTACCTCCTCCGAGCAGTACTTC. Protein: CASSIPSTSSEQYF.

The CDR3 DNA follows: TGTGCCAGCAGTTACTCGTACGGGGTGGGGGAGCTGTTTTTT. Amino acid sequence: CASSYSYGVGELFF. V is TRBV6-5 and J is TRBJ2-2; tentatively, D is TRBD2 (5 bases). V lost 0 bases, J lost 8 bases, and 10 bases lay in between. The germline V gene has CDR1 MNHEY and CDR2 SVGAGI. This CDR3 is built from 14 residues.

The V and J genes are TRBV7-8 and TRBJ2-1; 12 nucleotides agree with TRBD2. In germline, CDR1 is SGHVS, CDR2 FQNEAQ. This CDR3 comprises 18 residues. The V and J ends lost 4 bases and 4 bases, in that order; junction bases with no gene match: 11. For the CDR3, the DNA is TGTGCCAGCAGCTCCCTCGGACTAGCGGGGAAATCGTACAATGAGCAGTTCTTC. This encodes CASSSLGLAGKSYNEQFF.

In its sample, this clone is medium-sized. The chain links TRBV5-4 to TRBJ2-3; 8 positions agree with TRBD2. The CDR3 extends over 15 amino acids. V gave up 3 bases and J gave up 7 bases; unmatched junction bases: 10. The V gene's germline CDR1 is SGHNT and CDR2 YYREEE (reference sequence). For the CDR3, the DNA is TGTGCCAGCAGCTCGACAAGCGGGGGCCGGAATACGCAGTATTTT. Amino acids: CASSSTSGGRNTQYF.

This clone was recorded a few times. The chain carries TRBV10-3 and TRBJ1-1; D uncertain. The V gene's germline CDR1 is ENHRY and CDR2 SYGVKD. V was pared by 2 bases and J by 0 bases, with 19 bases between. The CDR3 totals 18 residues. The CDR3 loop is CAISENGPTPPVNTEAFF. CDR3 in DNA: TGTGCCATCAGTGAGAATGGGCCCACCCCGCCCGTGAACACTGAAGCTTTCTTT.

The genes are TRBV7-9 and TRBJ2-5; tentative D call: TRBD1 (6 bases). The J call may be incorrect, as the DNA end agrees better with TRBJ2-7. Germline values: CDR1 SEHNR, CDR2 FQNEAQ (reference sequence). The CDR3 runs 16 residues. The CDR3 DNA sequence: TGTGCCAGCAGCTTAACCCAGGGGCAGACATCCTACGAGCAGTACTTC. Residues: CASSLTQGQTSYEQYF.

V usage is TRBV11-2 and J usage is TRBJ2-1, with 8 bases matching TRBD2. The CDR3 is 15 residues long. CDR1 is SGHAT and CDR2 is FQNNGV in the germline V gene. V gave up 3 bases and J gave up 5 bases; unmatched junction bases: 6. The DNA of the CDR3 is TGTGCCAGCAGCTTGACTCTCGGGGGGGACAATGAGCAGTTCTTC. Translated, it gives CASSLTLGGDNEQFF.

The J gene is TRBJ2-3, the V gene TRBV5-1; no clear D gene. Germline lookup yields CDR1 SGHRS and CDR2 YFSETQ. The CDR3 extends over 14 amino acids. V lost 2 bases to trimming and J lost 0 bases, with 7 bases between them. Written as DNA, the CDR3 is TGCGCCAGCAGCTTATTGTCTAGCACAGATACGCAGTATTTT. Protein sequence: CASSLLSSTDTQYF.

A few counts support this clone. V gene TRBV2 combines with J gene TRBJ2-1; 11 nucleotides align to TRBD1. The CDR3 is 16 amino acids. CDR1 is SNHLY and CDR2 is FYNNEI in the germline V gene. Trimming took 6 bases from V and 4 from J; bases not matched to a gene: 8. CDR3 in amino acids: CASRDWDRGLYNEQFF. CDR3 DNA sequence: TGTGCCAGCAGGGACTGGGACAGGGGGTTATACAATGAGCAGTTCTTC.

This chain links TRBV6-5 with TRBJ2-1; 12 bases are shared with TRBD2. The germline CDR1 and CDR2 sequences are MNHEY and SVGAGI. V dropped 8 bases and J dropped 4; count of bases not matched to a gene: 3. CDR3 size: 14 residues. This CDR3 is CASGGTSGYNEQFF. Here the CDR3 DNA reads TGTGCCAGCGGCGGGACTAGCGGGTACAATGAGCAGTTCTTC.

V and J are TRBV4-2 and TRBJ2-2, with D possibly TRBD2 on 5 matching bases. Germline V gene sequence: CDR1 LGHNA, CDR2 YNFKEQ. The CDR3 totals 15 residues. V lost 0 bases and J 5 bases, leaving 10 bases between the germline ends. The CDR3 region is CASSQEDSTTGELFF. DNA for the CDR3: TGTGCCAGCAGCCAAGAGGACTCCACTACCGGGGAGCTGTTTTTT.

The chain has TRBV6-6 and TRBJ1-6; 8 bases fit TRBD1. CDR1 MNHNY and CDR2 SVGAGI come from the germline V gene (reference sequence). The CDR3 is made up of 16 amino acids. V shed 4 bases and J 4 bases; nucleotides not matched to a gene: 6. The CDR3, as DNA: TGTGCCAGCAGTTCCACCGGGACAGGTTATAATTCACCCCTCCACTTT. It is translated as CASSSTGTGYNSPLHF.

This rearrangement joins TRBV7-8 to TRBJ1-1; D is perhaps TRBD1 (5 bases). V was clipped by 1 base and J by 4 bases, with 13 bases between them. The CDR3 runs 15 residues. Germline V gene data show CDR1 as SGHVS and CDR2 as FQNEAQ. The CDR3 DNA reads as TGTGCCAGCAGCTTAGGAAGCGCAGGGTTCACTGAAGCTTTCTTT. Translating gives CASSLGSAGFTEAFF.

In its sample, this clone was seen a few times. The sample holds other DNA sequences that translate to the same CDR3. The gene calls are TRBV9 and TRBJ2-7; D ambiguous. Germline-derived CDR1 and CDR2 are SGDLS and YYNGEE. CDR3 length equals 15 residues. The V gene lost 7 bases and the J gene lost 4 bases, with 21 bases spanning the gap. CDR3 DNA: TGTGCCAGCTTCATCAAACAGAAGACGGCATACGAGCAGTACTTC. Its translation is CASFIKQKTAYEQYF.